The T cell receptor (beta chain) under discussion was sequenced for a study of blood T cells in healthy people across ages. A sample-barcoded 5' primer and a J-beta primer mix were used in a second PCR of about 7 to 11 cycles. TCRdb reprocessed the 5' RACE reads via MiXCR and lists one record per CDR3 protein. The profile covers 1,500,000 or so distinct CDR3 sequences, with roughly 64% appearing a single time and about 6.3% taken by the ten largest. Per sample, a minimum of 6.5 million PBMCs were isolated. The sequence came from a man aged 18 to 29 in good health. Sample: blood.

This chain's CDR3 is CASSPLPLNSHAQHF. CDR3 coding DNA: TGTGCCAGCAGCCCACTCCCTTTAAACTCTCATGCCCAGCATTTT. V and J are TRBV27 and TRBJ1-5; D is uncertain. Germline lookup yields CDR1 MNHEY and CDR2 SMNVEV (reference sequence). The CDR3 has 15 amino acids. Trimming removed 6 bases at V and 11 bases at J, with 23 bases between.